These 12 T cell receptor beta chains originate from one sample sequenced in a study of blood T cell repertoires in COVID-19. The data were produced by immunoSEQ multiplex PCR, yet TCRdb's version contains in-frame clones alone and is incomplete. The table records around 110,000 clones, roughly 88% of them present only once. The source material was peripheral blood. These receptors were obtained from a woman between 65 and 79 years old with acute or convalescent COVID-19.

The chain is built from TRBV5-1 and TRBJ2-1; 9 bases are a match to TRBD2. V shed 4 bases, J shed 0 bases, and the junction held 2 bases outside the gene matches. Per germline, CDR1 SGHRS and CDR2 YFSETQ. This CDR3 is 15 amino acids long. The CDR3 reads CASSQREVSYNEQFF. The CDR3 DNA is TGCGCCAGCAGCCAGCGGGAGGTCTCCTACAATGAGCAGTTCTTC.

The chain joins TRBV19 to TRBJ2-1, with a tentative D call TRBD1 (5 bases). Germline assignment: CDR1 LNHDA and CDR2 SQIVND (reference sequence). The V gene lost 6 bases and the J gene lost 0 bases, with 12 bases spanning the gap. This CDR3 comprises 15 residues. The CDR3 reads CASSLGARSYNEQFF. CDR3 in DNA: TGTGCCAGTAGCTTAGGGGCACGCTCCTACAATGAGCAGTTCTTC. The full variable domain, its missing parts supplied by reference TRBV19 and TRBJ2-1, is DGGITQSPKYLFRKEGQNVTLSCEQNLNHDAMYWYRQDPGQGLRLIYYSQIVNDFQKGDIAEGYSVSREKKESFPLTVTSAQKNPTAFYLCASSLGARSYNEQFFGPGTRLTVL.

The chain combines TRBV2 with TRBJ1-1; 11 bases map to TRBD1. V shed 4 bases and J 6 bases; nucleotides not matched to a gene: 10. From germline, CDR1 is SNHLY and CDR2 FYNNEI. This CDR3 has 16 amino acids. The DNA for the CDR3 is TGTGCCAGCAGTGGCAGTTCCGGGACAGGGGGGGCTGAAGCTTTCTTT. It yields the protein CASSGSSGTGGAEAFF.

The chain employs TRBV6-5 and TRBJ2-7; D not certain. Per the germline V gene, CDR1 is MNHEY and CDR2 is SVGAGI. The germline V and J ends were trimmed by 0 bases and 0 bases, with 9 bases remaining between them. The CDR3 length is 15 residues. Here the CDR3 reads CASSYSSTGSYEQYF. In nucleotides, the CDR3 is TGTGCCAGCAGTTACTCTTCGACTGGCTCCTACGAGCAGTACTTC.

This chain links TRBV30 with TRBJ1-2, with D possibly matching TRBD1 (6 bases). Trimming shortened V by 5 bases and J by 8 bases, and 15 bases separated the two germline ends. The CDR3 spans 12 residues. Germline CDR1 reads GTSNPN; CDR2 reads SVGIG (reference sequence). CDR3 region: CAWGSGGRGYTF. CDR3 in DNA: TGTGCCTGGGGATCGGGGGGCCGGGGCTACACCTTC.

The chain uses TRBV7-9 and TRBJ2-1; 9 bases are shared with TRBD1. The trim removed 4 bases at V and 5 bases at J, leaving 6 bases unmatched. Germline V gene sequence: CDR1 SEHNR, CDR2 FQNEAQ (reference sequence). This CDR3 region has 15 residues. The CDR3 here is CASSSLQGAHNEQFF. CDR3 nucleotide sequence: TGTGCCAGCAGCTCATTACAGGGGGCCCACAATGAGCAGTTCTTC.

The chain combines TRBV14 with TRBJ1-1, with a weak D call TRBD1 (5 bases). The CDR3 spans 15 residues. V lost 6 bases and J 5 bases, leaving 19 bases between the germline ends. The germline V gene has CDR1 SGHDN and CDR2 FVKESK. The CDR3 bases are TGTGCCAGCAGAACTAATCAGGGATTGAGGACTGAAGCTTTCTTT. It specifies CASRTNQGLRTEAFF.

The chain links TRBV9 to TRBJ1-1; D uncertain. CDR3 length equals 15 residues. Between the trimmed V and J ends, which lost 0 bases and 0 bases, there was a span of 9 bases. Germline assignment: CDR1 SGDLS and CDR2 YYNGEE. In DNA, the CDR3 is TGTGCCAGCAGCGTAGGTCCCAAAATGAACACTGAAGCTTTCTTT. It translates to CASSVGPKMNTEAFF. The whole variable domain, remainder taken from reference TRBV9 and TRBJ1-1, is DSGVTQTPKHLITATGQRVTLRCSPRSGDLSVYWYQQSLDQGLQFLIQYYNGEERAKGNILERFSAQQFPDLHSELNLSSLELGDSALYFCASSVGPKMNTEAFFGQGTRLTVV.

V and J are TRBV5-8 and TRBJ2-7; 8 bases align to TRBD1. CDR1 is SGHTS, CDR2 YDEGEE, per germline. This CDR3 has 15 amino acids. J gave up 8 bases and V 0 bases, and 10 bases lay outside the gene matches. This chain's CDR3 is CASSLGTGQLLKQYF. The DNA of the CDR3 is TGTGCCAGCAGCTTGGGGACAGGGCAACTCCTGAAGCAGTACTTC.

The V gene is TRBV30, the J gene TRBJ1-5; a possible D gene is TRBD1 (6 bases). From germline, CDR1 is GTSNPN and CDR2 SVGIG (reference sequence). This CDR3 has 14 amino acids. The V end lost 0 bases, the J end lost 6 bases, and 12 bases lay between the germline ends. The CDR3 reads CAWSVRGAGQPQHF. The CDR3 region has the DNA TGTGCCTGGAGTGTACGGGGGGCCGGTCAGCCCCAGCATTTT.

The chain carries TRBV28 and TRBJ1-2; TRBD1 might be the D (5 bases). The germline V and J ends were trimmed by 2 bases and 8 bases, with 9 bases remaining between them. The germline gives CDR1 MDHEN, CDR2 SYDVKM. The CDR3 contains 12 residues. The DNA for the CDR3 is TGTGCCAGCAGTTTAATTGGGGCCGGCTACACCTTC. Its protein is CASSLIGAGYTF.

The V call is TRBV27, the J call TRBJ1-5, with TRBD1 matching over 7 bases. Trimming at V came to 6 bases and at J to 0 bases, leaving 11 bases not matched to a gene. CDR1 and CDR2 (germline): MNHEY, SMNVEV (reference sequence). The CDR3 sequence is 17 residues long. CDR3 sequence reads: CASSSNRDRHSNQPQHF. CDR3 nucleotides: TGTGCCAGCAGCAGTAACCGGGACAGACATAGCAATCAGCCCCAGCATTTT.